This TCR beta chain came from a study of CD8+CD57+ T cells in acquired aplastic anemia. The authors sequenced patients whose flow cytometry had shown CD8+CD57+ cell expansion. Genomic DNA templated the TCR beta VDJ and CDR3 profiling. TCRdb re-called the reads with MiXCR, one entry per CDR3 protein. The table lists approximately 150,000 distinct CDR3 sequences, less than 50% of them singletons. This clonotype was detected only a few times. Germline V lookup: CDR1 WSHSY, CDR2 SAAADI. This CDR3 has 15 amino acids. The V end lost 4 bases, the J end lost 11 bases, and 22 bases lay between the germline ends.

The chain couples TRBV10-2 to TRBJ2-3, with a tentative D call TRBD2 (5 bases). Sequenced sample: sorted CD4+, CD8+, or CD8+CD57+ T cells (not recorded which) from PBMCs. The clonotype originates from a human donor with aplastic anemia. The CDR3 sequence: CASSGAYSGTSEQYF. CDR3 bases: TGCGCCAGCAGTGGGGCCTATTCGGGAACCTCCGAGCAGTATTTT.